These 14 T cell receptor beta chains share one sample of origin, sequenced in a study of CD8 T cells in ankylosing spondylitis. MiXCR, run by TCRdb on the 5' RACE reads, gives a single entry per CDR3 protein. The data show 200,000 to 300,000 distinct CDR3 sequences, under 8.5% seen once. Material: blood, either unsorted or a sorted T cell fraction (not recorded which). These receptors came from a female donor with ankylosing spondylitis or in good health (not recorded which).

Many counts were recorded for this clonotype. The chain employs TRBV28 and TRBJ2-3; D ambiguous. CDR1 and CDR2 (germline): MDHEN, SYDVKM. V was pared by 3 bases and J by 3 bases, with 4 bases between. This CDR3 is 12 amino acids long. CDR3 sequence: CASSFETDTQYF. In DNA form, the CDR3 reads TGTGCCAGCAGTTTCGAGACAGATACGCAGTATTTT. The complete variable domain, with remaining parts taken from reference TRBV28 and TRBJ2-3, reads DVKVTQSSRYLVKRTGEKVFLECVQDMDHENMFWYRQDPGLGLRLIYFSYDVKMKEKGDIPEGYSVSREKKERFSLILESASTNQTSMYLCASSFETDTQYFGPGTRLTVL.

Ten or more counts support this clonotype. The genes are TRBV12-3 or TRBV12-4 and TRBJ1-2; D not certain. The CDR3 runs to 15 residues. Trimming removed 1 base from V and 3 bases from J, with 12 bases in between. In DNA form, the CDR3 reads TGTGCCAGCAGTTTAGGCTCCACAGATTACTATGGCTACACCTTC. Translation: CASSLGSTDYYGYTF.

The chain recombines TRBV5-4 with TRBJ1-1; D may be TRBD1 (5 bases). Germline values: CDR1 SGHNT, CDR2 YYREEE (reference sequence). The CDR3 totals 12 residues. V lost 3 bases and J lost 6, with 9 bases in between. In DNA, the CDR3 is TGTGCCAGCAGCTCGGGACCCCCTGAAGCTTTCTTT. This translates into CASSSGPPEAFF.

The table lists this clonotype with many counts. The chain employs TRBV20-1 and TRBJ2-3, with D possibly TRBD2 on 6 matching bases. This CDR3 comprises 17 residues. Germline-derived CDR1 and CDR2 are DFQATT and SNEGSKA (reference sequence). Trimming cost V 7 bases and J 3 bases, with 26 bases left between them. CDR3 loop: CSVVLRSGSTETDTQYF. CDR3 nucleotides: TGCAGTGTCGTACTCCGATCCGGGAGCACGGAAACAGATACGCAGTATTTT.

This clonotype has ten or more counts. The chain is built from TRBV7-2 and TRBJ1-5; D gene uncertain. This CDR3 is 15 amino acids long. The germline CDR1 and CDR2 sequences are SGHTA and FQGNSA. Trimming stripped 1 base from V and 4 bases from J, with 11 bases between. The CDR3 reads CASSLDVMLNQPQHF. Here the CDR3 DNA reads TGTGCCAGCAGCTTAGACGTGATGCTAAATCAGCCCCAGCATTTT. The full variable domain, with the rest looked up from reference TRBV7-2 and TRBJ1-5, is GAGVSQSPSNKVTEKGKDVELRCDPISGHTALYWYRQSLGQGLEFLIYFQGNSAPDKSGLPSDRFSAERTGGSVSTLTIQRTQQEDSAVYLCASSLDVMLNQPQHFGDGTRLSIL.

This clonotype was counted ten times or more. The chain links TRBV20-1 to TRBJ2-7, with TRBD1 identical over 7 bases. Germline values: CDR1 DFQATT, CDR2 SNEGSKA (reference sequence). This CDR3 region has 14 residues. The V gene end was trimmed by 3 bases and the J gene end by 3 bases; junction bases not matched to a gene: 8. CDR3 sequence reads: CSASRTGPLYEQYF. For the CDR3, the DNA is TGCAGTGCTAGCAGGACAGGCCCTCTCTACGAGCAGTACTTC.

Of note for this clonotype: A much larger clonotype is one base distant, so this may be a read error. V gene TRBV2 combines with J gene TRBJ2-5; the D gene is possibly TRBD2 (6 bases). The CDR3 spans 15 residues. Germline CDR1 and CDR2: SNHLY and FYNNEI. CDR3 sequence reads: CASIGLRQIKEAQYF. For the CDR3, the DNA is TGTGCCAGCATCGGACTACGGCAGATAAAAGAGGCCCAGTACTTC.

Many counts were recorded for this clonotype. This chain uses TRBV6-2 or TRBV6-3 with TRBJ2-1; 14 positions agree with TRBD2. Per germline, CDR1 MNHEY and CDR2 SVGEGT. After removal of 2 bases from V and 4 bases from J, the junction contained 7 bases not matched to a gene. CDR3 length: 18 residues. The CDR3 sequence: CASSYLGLAGVLYNEQFF. CDR3 sequence (DNA): TGTGCCAGCAGTTACCTGGGACTAGCGGGAGTGTTATACAATGAGCAGTTCTTC.

At least ten counts were recorded for this clonotype. In DNA, the CDR3 is TGCGCCAGCAGGGTACTAGCGGGAGCGGGAGAGCAGTACTTC. It specifies CASRVLAGAGEQYF. The chain recombines TRBV10-2 with TRBJ2-7; 11 positions match TRBD2. Per germline, CDR1 WSHSY and CDR2 SAAADI. This CDR3 spans 14 amino acids. The junction had 8 bases not matched to a gene; V was cut back by 6 bases and J by 7 bases.

This clonotype has a count of ten or more. The chain is built from TRBV20-1 and TRBJ1-5; maybe TRBD1 (5 bases). The germline V and J ends were trimmed by 5 bases and 6 bases, with 14 bases remaining between them. This CDR3 spans 13 amino acids. The V gene's germline CDR1 is DFQATT and CDR2 SNEGSKA (reference sequence). The DNA for the CDR3 is TGCAGTGCTGGGACCAGAACTCCTCAGCCCCAGCATTTT. Its protein is CSAGTRTPQPQHF.

This clonotype was seen repeatedly, ten times or more. The chain uses TRBV6-5 and TRBJ1-1; the D is unclear. Per germline, CDR1 MNHEY and CDR2 SVGAGI. The ends were cut back, 2 bases at V and 0 bases at J, with 7 bases in the middle. This CDR3 is built from 14 residues. The CDR3 nucleotides read TGTGCCAGCAGTTACGGAAGGGTGAACACTGAAGCTTTCTTT. This translates into CASSYGRVNTEAFF.

This clonotype was seen many times. The rearrangement links TRBV20-1 to TRBJ2-7, with 10 positions matching TRBD2. From germline, CDR1 is DFQATT and CDR2 SNEGSKA (reference sequence). This CDR3 is built from 16 residues. J gave up 3 bases and V 3 bases, and 11 bases lay outside the gene matches. DNA of the CDR3: TGCAGTGCTAGGGACTTCGGGACTAGCGAGTACTACGAGCAGTACTTC. Translated: CSARDFGTSEYYEQYF.

This clonotype was found many times. The rearrangement links TRBV2 to TRBJ2-5; 7 bases line up with TRBD1. The CDR3 runs 13 residues. From germline, CDR1 is SNHLY and CDR2 FYNNEI. V was clipped by 6 bases and J by 5 bases; unmatched bases: 6. CDR3 nucleotide sequence: TGTGCCAGCAGGACAGGGTCCGGGGAGACCCAGTACTTC. It is translated as CASRTGSGETQYF.

The chain employs TRBV7-2 and TRBJ2-7, with TRBD2 identical over 15 bases. The germline CDR1 and CDR2 sequences are SGHTA and FQGNSA. V lost 5 bases, J lost 12 bases, and 14 bases stayed unmatched. This CDR3 has 16 amino acids. The CDR3 DNA reads as TGTGCCAGCAGCGCCCGGACTAGCGGGAGGGTTTCGAAGCCGTACTTC. It encodes CASSARTSGRVSKPYF.